These T cell receptor beta chains were read from a single sample in a study of CD8 T cells in ankylosing spondylitis. TCRdb ran MiXCR on the 5' RACE reads and lists one entry per CDR3 protein. The repertoire includes 200,000 to 250,000 distinct CDR3 sequences, roughly a tenth of them detected once, and 20% to 25% sits in the top ten. Sequencing was done on a sample of blood, either unsorted or a sorted T cell fraction (not recorded which). The receptors here all came from a male donor with ankylosing spondylitis or in good health (not recorded which). Both conserved end residues are part of each CDR3. The D gene is left open where the match is weak. The size entry is marked missing in some rows and otherwise reads once, few, many or a size class.

size: many
D: TRBD2
V: TRBV6-5
length: 16
J: TRBJ2-3
DNA: TGTGCCAGCAGTTACACCCCGGGGGGGTACGCAGATACGCAGTATTTT
CDR3: CASSYTPGGYADTQYF

size: many
D: TRBD1
V: TRBV20-1
length: 18
J: TRBJ2-2
DNA: TGCAGTGCTAGAGCCTCGACAGGGGGTCGAGAGAACACCGGGGAGCTGTTTTTT
CDR3: CSARASTGGRENTGELFF

size: many
D: -
V: TRBV7-2
length: 14
J: TRBJ1-6
DNA: TGTGCCAGCAGCTTAGGTTGGGATAATTCACCCCTCCACTTT
CDR3: CASSLGWDNSPLHF

size: few
D: -
V: TRBV30
length: 14
J: TRBJ2-6
DNA: TGTGCCTGGAGTACCCCATCTGGGGCCAACGTCCTGACTTTC
CDR3: CAWSTPSGANVLTF

size: many
D: -
V: TRBV6-6
length: 12
J: TRBJ2-7
DNA: TGTGCCAGCAACCACAGGGAGGGCGAGCAGTACTTC
CDR3: CASNHREGEQYF

size: many
D: -
V: TRBV5-1
length: 15
J: TRBJ2-1
DNA: TGCGCCAGCAGCCCTCAGGTCGGGGCCGGCAATGAGCAGTTCTTC
CDR3: CASSPQVGAGNEQFF

size: many
D: -
V: TRBV6-1
length: 15
J: TRBJ1-1
DNA: TGTGCCAGCAGTGGAATTAGCGTATTGAACACTGAAGCTTTCTTT
CDR3: CASSGISVLNTEAFF

size: few
D: TRBD2
V: TRBV5-1
length: 15
J: TRBJ2-7
DNA: TGCGCCAGCAGCTTGGGGGGGACTAGCGACTACGAGCAGTACTTC
CDR3: CASSLGGTSDYEQYF

size: few
D: -
V: TRBV5-1
length: 16
J: TRBJ1-4
DNA: TGCGCCAGTGTCCTAGGGCCCCGTGGAACTAATGAAAAACTGTTTTTT
CDR3: CASVLGPRGTNEKLFF

size: many
D: -
V: TRBV5-1
length: 12
J: TRBJ2-3
DNA: TGCGCCAGCAGCTTGGACCGCCTTACGCAGTATTTT
CDR3: CASSLDRLTQYF

size: many
D: -
V: TRBV7-7
length: 15
J: TRBJ2-3
DNA: TGTGCTAGCAGCTTGGGTGACATGGATGCAGATACGCAGTATTTT
CDR3: CASSLGDMDADTQYF

size: few
D: -
V: TRBV2
length: 13
J: TRBJ2-2
DNA: TGTGCCAGCAGGACCAGGGCCACCGGGGAGCTGTTTTTT
CDR3: CASRTRATGELFF

size: many
D: -
V: TRBV11-3
length: 13
J: TRBJ2-1
DNA: TGTGCCAGCAGCTTAGTTCCGGGGGATGAGCAGTTCTTC
CDR3: CASSLVPGDEQFF

size: few
D: TRBD2
V: TRBV27
length: 13
J: TRBJ2-7
DNA: TGTGCCAGCAGTTTCCAACTAGCGGGGGGAAAGTACTTC
CDR3: CASSFQLAGGKYF

size: many
D: TRBD2
V: TRBV5-1
length: 16
J: TRBJ2-3
DNA: TGCGCCAGCAGCCCAAACCGTGCGGGGGGGCAAGATACGCAGTATTTT
CDR3: CASSPNRAGGQDTQYF

size: many
D: -
V: TRBV20-1
length: 16
J: TRBJ2-7
DNA: TGCAGTGCTAGAGATGCCCAGGGAGGTGGCCCCTACGAGCAGTACTTC
CDR3: CSARDAQGGGPYEQYF

size: -
D: TRBD1
V: TRBV12-3/TRBV12-4
length: 14
J: TRBJ2-7
DNA: TGTGCCAGCAGGTACGACAGGGTTGGAGGCGAGCAGTACTTC
CDR3: CASRYDRVGGEQYF

size: -
D: -
V: TRBV5-1
length: 14
J: TRBJ1-2
DNA: TGCGCCAGCAGCTTCGACGGATCTAACTATGGCTACACCTTC
CDR3: CASSFDGSNYGYTF

size: -
D: TRBD1
V: TRBV24-1
length: 16
J: TRBJ1-2
DNA: TGTGCCACCAGTGAATCAGGGACAGGAACTAACTATGGCTACACCTTC
CDR3: CATSESGTGTNYGYTF

size: -
D: TRBD1
V: TRBV12-3/TRBV12-4
length: 15
J: TRBJ1-2
DNA: TGTGCCAGCAGCTTACCTCCGGACAGGGTAGAAGGCTACACCTTC
CDR3: CASSLPPDRVEGYTF

size: few
D: -
V: TRBV7-8
length: 15
J: TRBJ1-1
DNA: TGTGCCAGCAGCTTAGCGCCGGGTGCGGCCACTGAAGCTTTCTTT
CDR3: CASSLAPGAATEAFF

size: -
D: -
V: TRBV5-1
length: 15
J: TRBJ1-4
DNA: TGCGCCAGCAGCGCGGACAGTGCAACTAATGAAAAACTGTTTTTT
CDR3: CASSADSATNEKLFF